Shown below are 3 T cell receptor beta chains from a single sample sequenced in a study of blood T cell repertoires in COVID-19. The data were produced by immunoSEQ multiplex PCR, yet TCRdb's version contains in-frame clones alone and is incomplete. The sample lists roughly 250,000 clones, around 90% seen once, with 3% in the top ten. Sample: PBMCs or T cells enriched from blood (not recorded which). These receptors all stem from a woman aged 50 to 65 who had recovered from COVID-19.

This sequence joins TRBV5-6 and TRBJ1-3; D perhaps matches TRBD1 (6 bases). CDR3 size: 15 residues. V was cut by 4 bases and J by 0 bases, with 11 bases left in between. Germline-derived CDR1 and CDR2 are SGHDT and YYEEEE. The CDR3 loop reads CASSVQGYSGNTIYF. CDR3 coding DNA: TGTGCCAGCAGCGTACAGGGTTACTCTGGAAACACCATATATTTT.

The rearrangement uses TRBV4-3 and TRBJ2-5; D is unclear. CDR3 length equals 16 residues. Per germline, CDR1 LGHNA and CDR2 YSLEER. V lost 1 base, J lost 1 base, and 13 bases lay in between. The CDR3 nucleotides are TGCGCCAGCAGCCAAGTTGCCGAGGCGCCCCAAGAGACCCAGTACTTC. Protein sequence: CASSQVAEAPQETQYF.

The chain recombines TRBV6-5 with TRBJ1-5; 8 bases are a match to TRBD1. The CDR3 is made up of 15 amino acids. Germline-derived CDR1 and CDR2 are MNHEY and SVGAGI. The V gene end was trimmed by 6 bases and the J gene end by 3 bases; junction bases not matched to a gene: 7. The CDR3 DNA sequence: TGTGCCAGCAGCAAAGGACAGGGTTTCAATCAGCCCCAGCATTTT. Translated, it gives CASSKGQGFNQPQHF.